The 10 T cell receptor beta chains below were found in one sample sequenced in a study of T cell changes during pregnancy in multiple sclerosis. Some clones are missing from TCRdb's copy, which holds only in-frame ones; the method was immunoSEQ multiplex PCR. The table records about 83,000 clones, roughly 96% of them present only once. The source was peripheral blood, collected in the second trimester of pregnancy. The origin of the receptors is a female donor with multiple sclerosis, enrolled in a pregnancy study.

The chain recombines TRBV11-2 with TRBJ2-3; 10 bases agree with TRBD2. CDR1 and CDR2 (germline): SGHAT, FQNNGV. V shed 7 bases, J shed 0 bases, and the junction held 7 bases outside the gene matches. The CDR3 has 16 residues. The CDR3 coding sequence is TGTGCCAGCACCCAGGTAGCGGGGGGTAGCACAGATACGCAGTATTTT. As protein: CASTQVAGGSTDTQYF.

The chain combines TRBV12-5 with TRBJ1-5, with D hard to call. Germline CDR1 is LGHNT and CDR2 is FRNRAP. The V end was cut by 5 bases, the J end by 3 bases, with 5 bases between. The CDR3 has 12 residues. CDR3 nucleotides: TGTGCTAGTGGTCTTAACAATCAGCCCCAGCATTTT. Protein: CASGLNNQPQHF.

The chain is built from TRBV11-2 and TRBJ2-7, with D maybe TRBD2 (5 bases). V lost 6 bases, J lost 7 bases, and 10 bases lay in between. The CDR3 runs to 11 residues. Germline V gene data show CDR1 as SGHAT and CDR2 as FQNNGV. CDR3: CASRRTGEQYF. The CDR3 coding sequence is TGTGCCAGCAGACGGACGGGGGAGCAGTACTTC.

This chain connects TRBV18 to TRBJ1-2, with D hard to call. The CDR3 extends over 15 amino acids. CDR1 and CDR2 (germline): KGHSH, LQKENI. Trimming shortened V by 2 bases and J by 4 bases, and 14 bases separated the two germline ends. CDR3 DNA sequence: TGTGCCAGCTCACCAATTACGGGTGAGGGCTATGGCTACACCTTC. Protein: CASSPITGEGYGYTF.

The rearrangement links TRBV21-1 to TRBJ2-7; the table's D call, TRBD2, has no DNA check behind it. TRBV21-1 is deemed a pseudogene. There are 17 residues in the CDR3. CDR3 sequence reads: CASSKEGFGGASYEQYF. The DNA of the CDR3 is TGTGCCAGCAGCAAAGAGGGATTCGGCGGGGCCTCCTACGAGCAGTACTTC.

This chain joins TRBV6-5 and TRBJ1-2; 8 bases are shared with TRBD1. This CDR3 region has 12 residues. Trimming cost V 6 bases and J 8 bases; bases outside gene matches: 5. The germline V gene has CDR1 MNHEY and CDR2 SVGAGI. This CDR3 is CASSQTGAGYTF. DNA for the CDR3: TGTGCCAGCAGCCAGACAGGGGCCGGCTACACCTTC.

CDR3 nucleotides: TGTGCCAGCAGCTTAGAGGGCGGGGCTAGCGAGCAGTACTTC. It codes for CASSLEGGASEQYF. The V call is TRBV7-9, the J call TRBJ2-7; maybe TRBD2 (6 bases). The CDR3 runs 14 residues. The germline V and J ends were trimmed by 1 base and 6 bases, with 13 bases remaining between them. Germline assignment: CDR1 SEHNR and CDR2 FQNEAQ (reference sequence).

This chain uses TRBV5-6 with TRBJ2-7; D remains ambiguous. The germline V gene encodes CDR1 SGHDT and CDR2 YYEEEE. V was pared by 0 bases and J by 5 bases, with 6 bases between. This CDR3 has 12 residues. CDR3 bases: TGTGCCAGCAGCTTGGCTGGGCACGAGCAGTACTTC. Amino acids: CASSLAGHEQYF.

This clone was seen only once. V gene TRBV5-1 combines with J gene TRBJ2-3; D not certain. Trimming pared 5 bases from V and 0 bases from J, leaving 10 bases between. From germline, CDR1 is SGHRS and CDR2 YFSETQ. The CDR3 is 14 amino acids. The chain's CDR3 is CASRLSLSTDTQYF. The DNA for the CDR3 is TGCGCCAGCAGATTGTCTCTAAGCACAGATACGCAGTATTTT.

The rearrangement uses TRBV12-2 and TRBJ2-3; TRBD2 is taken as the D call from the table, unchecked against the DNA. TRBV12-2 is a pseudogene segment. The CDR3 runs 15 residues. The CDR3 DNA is TGTGCAAGTCGCCCCAAAGCGGAAACCACAGATACGCAGTATTTT. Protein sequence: CASRPKAETTDTQYF.